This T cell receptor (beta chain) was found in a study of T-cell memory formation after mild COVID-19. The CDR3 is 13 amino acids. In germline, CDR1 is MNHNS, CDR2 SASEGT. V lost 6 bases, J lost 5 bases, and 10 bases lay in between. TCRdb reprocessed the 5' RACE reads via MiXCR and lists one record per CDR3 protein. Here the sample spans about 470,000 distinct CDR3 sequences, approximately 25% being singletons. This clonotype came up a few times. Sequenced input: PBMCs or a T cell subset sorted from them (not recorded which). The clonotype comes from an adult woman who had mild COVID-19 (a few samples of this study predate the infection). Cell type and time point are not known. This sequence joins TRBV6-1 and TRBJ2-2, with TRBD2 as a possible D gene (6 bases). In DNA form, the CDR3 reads TGTGCCAGCAGAGCAGGGAGGACCGGGGAGCTGTTTTTT. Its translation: CASRAGRTGELFF.